The rows below give T cell receptor beta chains drawn from one sample of a study of blood T cell repertoires in COVID-19. TCRdb keeps only in-frame clones here, not all; method: immunoSEQ multiplex PCR. The sample contains about 260,000 clones, 87% of which appear only once. Sequencing input: peripheral blood. Receptor source: a woman in her 40s who had recovered from COVID-19. Each CDR3 is given with its conserved first and last residue. The D gene is left open where the match is weak. Size is omitted from some rows. Given values are once, few, many or a class for expanded clones.

D gene | clone size | J gene | V gene | CDR3 DNA | CDR3 protein
TRBD1 | - | TRBJ1-5 | TRBV4-3 | TGCGCCAGCAGCCAAAGGGGGCACAAGGGACAGCCCCAGCATTTT | CASSQRGHKGQPQHF
TRBD2 | - | TRBJ2-3 | TRBV5-5 | TGTGCCAGCAGCTTGAGCCTAGCGGGGGGCCGGGGAGATACGCAGTATTTT | CASSLSLAGGRGDTQYF
- | - | TRBJ1-2 | TRBV9 | TGTGCCAGCAGCGTAGGACACTCACCTTATGGCTACACCTTC | CASSVGHSPYGYTF
- | - | TRBJ1-1 | TRBV4-2 | TGTGCCAGCAGCCAAGGGGCGCGGGGAGGGGTCCCCACTGAAGCTTTCTTT | CASSQGARGGVPTEAFF
TRBD1 | - | TRBJ2-7 | TRBV10-1 | TGCGCCAGCAGTGAGGGGACAGGGGAGTACGAGCAGTACTTC | CASSEGTGEYEQYF
TRBD1 | - | TRBJ1-4 | TRBV5-1 | TGCGCCAGCAGCTCCGGGACAGCCGTTAATGAAAAACTGTTTTTT | CASSSGTAVNEKLFF
- | - | TRBJ1-2 | TRBV6-1 | TGTGCCAGCAGTGAGCGTAGCGGGAACTATGGCTACACCTTC | CASSERSGNYGYTF
TRBD1 | - | TRBJ1-1 | TRBV6-2/TRBV6-3 | TGTGCCAGCAGTTACCCTCCGGGACAGGGGGGCCCTGAAGCTTTCTTT | CASSYPPGQGGPEAFF
TRBD1 | - | TRBJ1-3 | TRBV9 | TGTGCCAGCAGCTCCACAGGGGACCCTGGAAACACCATATATTTT | CASSSTGDPGNTIYF
TRBD2 | once | TRBJ2-1 | TRBV7-2 | TGTGCCAGCAGCTTAGTTAGGACTAGCGTATACAATGAGCAGTTCTTC | CASSLVRTSVYNEQFF
TRBD2 | once | TRBJ2-3 | TRBV18 | TGTGCCAGCTCCCCCTCCGGAGCGGGGGGCTACACAGATACGCAGTATTTT | CASSPSGAGGYTDTQYF
- | - | TRBJ1-1 | TRBV28 | TGTGCCAGCAAAACTTCCCGGGGGGCTTTCTTT | CASKTSRGAFF
- | - | TRBJ1-2 | TRBV27 | TGTGCCAGCAGTCCCCCCCAGGGGCACTATGGCTACACCTTC | CASSPPQGHYGYTF
TRBD1 | - | TRBJ2-2 | TRBV7-9 | TGTGCCAGCAGCCCCAACAGGGGTCTGGGGACCGGGGAGCTGTTTTTT | CASSPNRGLGTGELFF
TRBD1 | - | TRBJ2-7 | TRBV10-2 | TGCGCCAGCAGTGAACAGGGGCGTCCCTACGAGCAGTACTTC | CASSEQGRPYEQYF
- | - | TRBJ2-1 | TRBV10-3 | TGTGCCATCAGTGACCCCACTACAGGGACGGTCGGGCAGTTCTTC | CAISDPTTGTVGQFF
- | - | TRBJ1-3 | TRBV11-2 | TGTGCCAGCAGCTTAAGTCTCGGCACAGAGGGAAACACCATATATTTT | CASSLSLGTEGNTIYF
- | - | TRBJ2-5 | TRBV6-5 | TGTGCCGGCAGGGGCAGAGAAGAGACCCAGTACTTC | CAGRGREETQYF